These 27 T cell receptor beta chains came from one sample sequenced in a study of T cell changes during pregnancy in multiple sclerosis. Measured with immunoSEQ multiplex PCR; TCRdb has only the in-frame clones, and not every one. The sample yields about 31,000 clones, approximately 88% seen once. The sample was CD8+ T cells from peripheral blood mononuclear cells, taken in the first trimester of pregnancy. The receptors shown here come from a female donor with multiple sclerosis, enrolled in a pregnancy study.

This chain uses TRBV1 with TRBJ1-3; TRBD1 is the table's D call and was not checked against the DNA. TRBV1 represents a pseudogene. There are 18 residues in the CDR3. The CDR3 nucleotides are TGCACCAGCAGCCAAGATCGTTCCAGATCGTTCTCTGGAAACACCATATATTTT. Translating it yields CTSSQDRSRSFSGNTIYF.

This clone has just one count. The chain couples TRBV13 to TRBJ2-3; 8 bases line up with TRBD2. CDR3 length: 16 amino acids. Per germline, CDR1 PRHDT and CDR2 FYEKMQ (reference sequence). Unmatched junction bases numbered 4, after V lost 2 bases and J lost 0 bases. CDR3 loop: CASSLFRGGSTDTQYF. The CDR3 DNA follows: TGTGCCAGCAGCTTATTTCGGGGGGGCAGCACAGATACGCAGTATTTT. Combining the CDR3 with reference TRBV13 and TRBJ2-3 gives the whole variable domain AAGVIQSPRHLIKEKRETATLKCYPIPRHDTVYWYQQGPGQDPQFLISFYEKMQSDKGSIPDRFSAQQFSDYHSELNMSSLELGDSALYFCASSLFRGGSTDTQYFGPGTRLTVL.

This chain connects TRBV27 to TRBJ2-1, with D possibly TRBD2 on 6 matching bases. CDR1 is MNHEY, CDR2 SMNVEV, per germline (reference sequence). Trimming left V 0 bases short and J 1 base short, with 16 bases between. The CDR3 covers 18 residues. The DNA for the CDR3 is TGTGCCAGCAGTTTATCGGGGGGTGGGGGTTTATCCTACAATGAGCAGTTCTTC. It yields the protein CASSLSGGGGLSYNEQFF.

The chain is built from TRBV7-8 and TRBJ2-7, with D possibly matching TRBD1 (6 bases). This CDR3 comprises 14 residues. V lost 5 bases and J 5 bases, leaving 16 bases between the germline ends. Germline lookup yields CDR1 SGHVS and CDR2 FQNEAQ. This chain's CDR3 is CASSPFRAGDEQYF. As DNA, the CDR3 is TGTGCCAGCAGCCCATTCCGGGCAGGGGACGAGCAGTACTTC. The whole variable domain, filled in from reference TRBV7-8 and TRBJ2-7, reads GAGVSQSPRYKVAKRGQDVALRCDPISGHVSLFWYQQALGQGPEFLTYFQNEAQLDKSGLPSDRFFAERPEGSVSTLKIQRTQQEDSAVYLCASSPFRAGDEQYFGPGTRLTVT.

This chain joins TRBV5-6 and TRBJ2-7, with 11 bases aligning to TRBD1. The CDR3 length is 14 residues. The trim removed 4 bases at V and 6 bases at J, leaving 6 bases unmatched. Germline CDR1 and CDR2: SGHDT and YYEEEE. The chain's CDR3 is CASSLGQGAREQYF. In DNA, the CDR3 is TGTGCCAGCAGCCTAGGACAGGGGGCGCGCGAGCAGTACTTC.

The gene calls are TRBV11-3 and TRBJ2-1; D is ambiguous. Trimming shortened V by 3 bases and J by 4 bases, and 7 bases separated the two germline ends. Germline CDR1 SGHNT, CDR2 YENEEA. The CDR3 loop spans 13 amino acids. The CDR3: CASSFNIYNEQFF. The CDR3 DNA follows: TGTGCCAGCAGCTTTAACATTTACAATGAGCAGTTCTTC.

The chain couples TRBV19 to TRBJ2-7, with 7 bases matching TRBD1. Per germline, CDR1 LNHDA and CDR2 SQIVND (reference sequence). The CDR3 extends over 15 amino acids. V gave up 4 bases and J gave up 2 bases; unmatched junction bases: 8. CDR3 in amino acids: CASSTKTGFPYEQYF. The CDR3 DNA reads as TGTGCCAGTAGTACAAAGACAGGGTTCCCCTACGAGCAGTACTTC. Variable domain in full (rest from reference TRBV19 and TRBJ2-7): DGGITQSPKYLFRKEGQNVTLSCEQNLNHDAMYWYRQDPGQGLRLIYYSQIVNDFQKGDIAEGYSVSREKKESFPLTVTSAQKNPTAFYLCASSTKTGFPYEQYFGPGTRLTVT.

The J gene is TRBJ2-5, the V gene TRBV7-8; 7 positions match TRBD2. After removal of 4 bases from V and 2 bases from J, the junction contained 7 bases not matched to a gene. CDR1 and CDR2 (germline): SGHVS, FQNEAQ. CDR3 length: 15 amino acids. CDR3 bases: TGTGCCAGCAGCTCCTGGGCGGGGGTGCAAGAGACCCAGTACTTC. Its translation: CASSSWAGVQETQYF.

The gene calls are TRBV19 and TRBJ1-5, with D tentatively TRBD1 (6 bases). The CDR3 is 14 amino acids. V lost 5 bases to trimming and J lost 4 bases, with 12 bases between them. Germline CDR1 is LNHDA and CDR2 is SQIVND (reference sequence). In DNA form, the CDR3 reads TGTGCCAGTAGTTCGACAGGCTCGAATCAGCCCCAGCATTTT. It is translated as CASSSTGSNQPQHF.

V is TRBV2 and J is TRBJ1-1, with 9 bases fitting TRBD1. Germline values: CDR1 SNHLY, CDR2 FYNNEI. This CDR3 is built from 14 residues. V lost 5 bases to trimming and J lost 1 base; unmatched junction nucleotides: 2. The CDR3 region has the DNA TGTGCCAGCAGTTGGACAGGGGCGAACACTGAAGCTTTCTTT. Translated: CASSWTGANTEAFF.

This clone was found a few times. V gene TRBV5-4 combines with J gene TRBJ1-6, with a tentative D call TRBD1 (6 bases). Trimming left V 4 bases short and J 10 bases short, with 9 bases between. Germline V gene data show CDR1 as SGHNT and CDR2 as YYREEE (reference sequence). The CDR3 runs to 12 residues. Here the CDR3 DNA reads TGTGCCAGCAGCCTGAGGGGGTCACCCCTCCACTTT. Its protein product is CASSLRGSPLHF.

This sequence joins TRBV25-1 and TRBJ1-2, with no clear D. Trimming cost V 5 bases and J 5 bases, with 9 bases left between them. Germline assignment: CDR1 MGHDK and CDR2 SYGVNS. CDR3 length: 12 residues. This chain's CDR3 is CASSFQAYGYTF. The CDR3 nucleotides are TGTGCCAGCAGTTTTCAGGCTTATGGCTACACCTTC.

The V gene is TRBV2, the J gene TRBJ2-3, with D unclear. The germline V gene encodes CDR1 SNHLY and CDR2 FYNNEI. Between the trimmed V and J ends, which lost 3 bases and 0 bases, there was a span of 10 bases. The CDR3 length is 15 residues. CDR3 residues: CASSERISSTDTQYF. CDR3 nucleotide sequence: TGTGCCAGCAGTGAGCGGATCTCTAGCACAGATACGCAGTATTTT.

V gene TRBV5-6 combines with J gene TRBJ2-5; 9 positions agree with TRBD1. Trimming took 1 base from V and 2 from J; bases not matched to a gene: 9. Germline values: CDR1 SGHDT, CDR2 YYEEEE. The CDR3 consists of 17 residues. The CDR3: CASSLLQGAWIQETQYF. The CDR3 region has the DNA TGTGCCAGCAGCTTGCTACAGGGGGCTTGGATACAAGAGACCCAGTACTTC.

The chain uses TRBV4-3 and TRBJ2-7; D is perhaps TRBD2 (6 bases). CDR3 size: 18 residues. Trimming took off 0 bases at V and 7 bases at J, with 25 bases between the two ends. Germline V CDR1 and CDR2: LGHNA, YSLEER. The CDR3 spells CASSQEGRPGTASGEQYF. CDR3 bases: TGCGCCAGCAGCCAAGAAGGTCGCCCCGGGACTGCCTCCGGGGAGCAGTACTTC.

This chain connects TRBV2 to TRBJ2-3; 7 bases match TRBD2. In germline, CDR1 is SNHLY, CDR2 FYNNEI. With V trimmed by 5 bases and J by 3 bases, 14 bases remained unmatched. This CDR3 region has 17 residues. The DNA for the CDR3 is TGTGCCAGCAGTTCCCGAAGCGGGGTAGGAGGAACAGATACGCAGTATTTT. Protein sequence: CASSSRSGVGGTDTQYF.

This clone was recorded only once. In DNA form, the CDR3 reads TGTGCCAGCAGTTTCCTTCCCGGCGGGAGGAGCAACGAGCAGTACTTC. This codes for CASSFLPGGRSNEQYF. The rearrangement joins TRBV27 to TRBJ2-7, with 8 bases identical to TRBD2. V lost 3 bases and J lost 5; bases outside the gene matches: 12. This CDR3 is built from 16 residues. CDR1 is MNHEY, CDR2 SMNVEV, per germline (reference sequence).

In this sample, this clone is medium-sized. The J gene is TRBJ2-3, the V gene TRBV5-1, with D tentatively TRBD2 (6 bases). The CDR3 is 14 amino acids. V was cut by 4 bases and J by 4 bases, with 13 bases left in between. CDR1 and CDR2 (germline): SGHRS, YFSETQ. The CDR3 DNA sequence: TGCGCCAGCAGCCGACACAGGAGGGCAGATACGCAGTATTTT. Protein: CASSRHRRADTQYF. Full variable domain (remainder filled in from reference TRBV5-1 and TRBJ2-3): KAGVTQTPRYLIKTRGQQVTLSCSPISGHRSVSWYQQTPGQGLQFLFEYFSETQRNKGNFPGRFSGRQFSNSRSEMNVSTLELGDSALYLCASSRHRRADTQYFGPGTRLTVL.

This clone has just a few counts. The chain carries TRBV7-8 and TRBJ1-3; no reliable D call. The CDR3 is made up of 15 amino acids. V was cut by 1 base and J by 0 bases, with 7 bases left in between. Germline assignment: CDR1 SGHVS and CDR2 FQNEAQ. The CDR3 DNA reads TGTGCCAGCAGCTTAGGCACAAGCTCTGGAAACACCATATATTTT. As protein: CASSLGTSSGNTIYF.

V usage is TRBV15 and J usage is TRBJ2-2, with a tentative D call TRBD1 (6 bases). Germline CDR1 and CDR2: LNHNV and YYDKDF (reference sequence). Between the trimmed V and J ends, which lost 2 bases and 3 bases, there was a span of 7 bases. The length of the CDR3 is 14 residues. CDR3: CATSRSGDTGELFF. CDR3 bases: TGTGCCACCAGCAGATCAGGGGACACCGGGGAGCTGTTTTTT. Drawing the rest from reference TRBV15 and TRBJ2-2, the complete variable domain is DAMVIQNPRYQVTQFGKPVTLSCSQTLNHNVMYWYQQKSSQAPKLLFHYYDKDFNNEADTPDNFQSRRPNTSFCFLDIRSPGLGDTAMYLCATSRSGDTGELFFGEGSRLTVL.

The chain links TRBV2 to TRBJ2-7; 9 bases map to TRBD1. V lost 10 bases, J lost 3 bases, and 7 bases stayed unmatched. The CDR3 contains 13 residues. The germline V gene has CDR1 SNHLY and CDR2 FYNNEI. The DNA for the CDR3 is TGTGCCACACAACCGGGACAGGGCTACGAGCAGTACTTC. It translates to CATQPGQGYEQYF.

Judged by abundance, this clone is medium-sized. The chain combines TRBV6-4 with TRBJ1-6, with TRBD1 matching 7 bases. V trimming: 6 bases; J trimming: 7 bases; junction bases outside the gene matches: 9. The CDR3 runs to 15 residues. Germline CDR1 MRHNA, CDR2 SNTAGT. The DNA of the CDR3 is TGTGCCAGCAGCTCCGGGACAGTAGAAAATTCACCCCTCCACTTT. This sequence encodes CASSSGTVENSPLHF.

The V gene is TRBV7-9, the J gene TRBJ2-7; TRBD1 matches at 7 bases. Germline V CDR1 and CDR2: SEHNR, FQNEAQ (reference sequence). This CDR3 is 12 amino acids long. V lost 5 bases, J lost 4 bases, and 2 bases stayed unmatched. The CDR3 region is CASSGTDYEQYF. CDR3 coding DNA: TGTGCCAGCAGCGGGACAGATTACGAGCAGTACTTC.

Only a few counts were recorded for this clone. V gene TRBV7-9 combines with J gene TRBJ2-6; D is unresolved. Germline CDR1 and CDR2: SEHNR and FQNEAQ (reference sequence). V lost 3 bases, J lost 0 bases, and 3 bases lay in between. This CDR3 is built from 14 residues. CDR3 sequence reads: CASSFSSGANVLTF. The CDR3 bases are TGTGCCAGCAGCTTCAGCTCTGGGGCCAACGTCCTGACTTTC.

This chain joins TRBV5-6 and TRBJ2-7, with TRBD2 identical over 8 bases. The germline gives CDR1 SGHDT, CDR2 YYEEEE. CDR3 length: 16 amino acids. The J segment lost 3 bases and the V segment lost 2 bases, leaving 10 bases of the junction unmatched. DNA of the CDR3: TGTGCCAGCAGCTTTGAAAGCGGGAGTGATCGCTACGAGCAGTACTTC. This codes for CASSFESGSDRYEQYF.

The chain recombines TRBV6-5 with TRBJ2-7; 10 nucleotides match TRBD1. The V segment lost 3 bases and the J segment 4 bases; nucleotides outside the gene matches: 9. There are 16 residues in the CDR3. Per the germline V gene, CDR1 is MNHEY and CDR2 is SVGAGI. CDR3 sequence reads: CASSYGTGDVVYEQYF. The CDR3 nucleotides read TGTGCCAGCAGTTATGGGACAGGGGATGTTGTGTACGAGCAGTACTTC.

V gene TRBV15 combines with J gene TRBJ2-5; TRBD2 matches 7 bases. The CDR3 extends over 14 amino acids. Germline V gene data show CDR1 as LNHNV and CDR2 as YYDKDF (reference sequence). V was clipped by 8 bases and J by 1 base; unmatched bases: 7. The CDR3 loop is CATGRETSQETQYF. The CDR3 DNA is TGTGCCACCGGGAGGGAGACTAGCCAAGAGACCCAGTACTTC.